The next 2 T cell receptor beta chains were all read from a single sample in a study of PD-1 blockade in classical Hodgkin lymphoma. With no exception, relapse followed autologous stem cell transplantation in all patients, and brentuximab vedotin exposure varied. Assay used: immunoSEQ multiplex PCR; TCRdb lists only in-frame clones, some missing. The sample shows approximately 99,000 clones, 89% of them seen only once. The source material was peripheral blood mononuclear cells (PBMCs), sampled before the second cycle of nivolumab. The receptors originated from a human donor with classical Hodgkin lymphoma.

This chain joins TRBV4-2 and TRBJ1-5, with D tentatively TRBD1 (5 bases). The CDR3 is made up of 16 amino acids. V dropped 3 bases and J dropped 1 base, with 13 bases sitting between them. Germline V gene data show CDR1 as LGHNA and CDR2 as YNFKEQ. The DNA of the CDR3 is TGTGCCAGCAGCCACTCCTCAGGGCGCAGCAATCAGCCCCAGCATTTT. Translation: CASSHSSGRSNQPQHF.

The chain recombines TRBV7-9 with TRBJ2-7; no definite D call. The germline V gene has CDR1 SEHNR and CDR2 FQNEAQ (reference sequence). This CDR3 is built from 16 residues. The V gene lost 1 base and the J gene lost 0 bases, with 13 bases spanning the gap. CDR3: CASSLGLRKSSYEQYF. CDR3 sequence (DNA): TGTGCCAGCAGCTTAGGTCTCCGTAAGAGCTCCTACGAGCAGTACTTC.